Listed below are T cell receptor beta chains from one sample, sequenced in a study of T cells in tuberculosis. Profiled with immunoSEQ multiplex PCR; TCRdb holds only in-frame clones, not every one. Of tens of thousands of clones detected, roughly 94% appear once; the ten largest clones hold more than 6.5%. Sequencing was done on a sample of PBMCs. Every receptor here comes from a donor between 10 and 35 years old with latent tuberculosis or without tuberculosis infection. The CDR3 runs from the conserved cysteine through the conserved F or W. The D gene is left open where the match is weak. A clone size is listed for some rows: how often the clone was seen (once, few, many), or a class if it is expanded.

V	J	size	D	DNA	CDR3
TRBV11-2	TRBJ2-7	-	-	TGTGCCAGCAGCTTAGGGGGAGTGGTCGAGCAGTACTTC	CASSLGGVVEQYF
TRBV2	TRBJ1-2	once	-	TGTGCCAGCAGTGTGCAGGAAGCTAACTATGGCTACACCTTC	CASSVQEANYGYTF
TRBV2	TRBJ2-5	-	TRBD1	TGTGCCAGCAGTCCTTCCCAGGGGGAACAAGAGACCCAGTACTTC	CASSPSQGEQETQYF
TRBV28	TRBJ1-1	-	-	TGTGCCAGCTACAGGGATCCCTTAGCTTTCTTT	CASYRDPLAFF
TRBV18	TRBJ2-1	-	TRBD1	TGTGCCAGCTCACCTCCAGGGACAGCTACGGTCAATGAGCAGTTCTTC	CASSPPGTATVNEQFF
TRBV10-1	TRBJ2-1	-	TRBD2	TGCGCCAGCAGTGAGTTCTCCGGGACTAGTACGGTCAATGAGCAGTTCTTC	CASSEFSGTSTVNEQFF
TRBV4-2	TRBJ1-2	-	-	TGTGCCAGCAGCCAACAGGGGAACTATGGCTACACCTTC	CASSQQGNYGYTF
TRBV6-4	TRBJ2-6	-	-	TGTGCCAGCAGTGACAGCGACTCTGGGGCCAACGCCCTGACTTTC	CASSDSDSGANALTF
TRBV6-1	TRBJ1-1	once	-	TGTGCCAGCAGTGGGGGGGGAGGGGGCACTGAAGCTTTCTTT	CASSGGGGGTEAFF
TRBV30	TRBJ2-2	-	-	TGTGCCTGGAGTGTACTCCGACCGGGAACCGGGGAGCTGTTTTTT	CAWSVLRPGTGELFF
TRBV7-9	TRBJ2-2	-	-	TGTGCCAGCAGCTTCAGAGGACAGATGAACACCGGGGAGCTGTTTTTT	CASSFRGQMNTGELFF
TRBV7-9	TRBJ2-1	-	TRBD2	TGTGCCAGCAGCCCTGGCAGCGGGACCTACAATGAGCAGTTCTTC	CASSPGSGTYNEQFF
TRBV29-1	TRBJ2-2	-	TRBD2	TGCAGCGCGCTAAGGGCGGGAGGGCCCTTCGGGGAGCTGTTTTTT	CSALRAGGPFGELFF
TRBV4-1	TRBJ2-7	-	-	TGCGCCAGCAGCCAAGTGCAGACCTACGAGCAGTACTTC	CASSQVQTYEQYF
TRBV4-2	TRBJ2-7	-	TRBD1	TGTGCCAGCAGCCACGGGACAGCCGAGCAGTACTTC	CASSHGTAEQYF
TRBV7-8	TRBJ2-2	-	-	TGTGCCAGCAGCTTAGAAATTTGGGTCACGAGGGAGGCCACCGGGGAGCTGTTTTTT	CASSLEIWVTREATGELFF
TRBV4-1	TRBJ1-2	-	-	TGCGCCAGCAGCCCCGAAGCCCGGGGGTATGGCTACACCTTC	CASSPEARGYGYTF
TRBV9	TRBJ2-1	-	-	TGTGCCAGCAGCGTCCCGACTGAGGATGAGCAGTTCTTC	CASSVPTEDEQFF
TRBV19	TRBJ2-6	-	TRBD1	TGTGCCAGTAGTCCCCAGGGGGCCTCTGGGGCCAACGTCCTGACTTTC	CASSPQGASGANVLTF
TRBV19	TRBJ1-5	-	TRBD1	TGTGCCAGTAGTATCTCAGGACAGGGCAATCAGCCCCAGCATTTT	CASSISGQGNQPQHF
TRBV7-6	TRBJ2-7	-	TRBD1	TGTGCCAGCAGCTTAGGTACAGGGGGATCATACGAGCAGTACTTC	CASSLGTGGSYEQYF
TRBV7-2	TRBJ2-1	-	TRBD1	TGTGCCAGCACGGATAGGGGGCCGAGACCTTATGAGCAGTTCTTC	CASTDRGPRPYEQFF
TRBV28	TRBJ1-2	-	-	TGTGCCAGCAGTCTCGGACACCCCTATGGCTACACCTTC	CASSLGHPYGYTF
TRBV30	TRBJ1-1	-	-	TGTGCCTGGAGTGTACAGGGGAACACTGAAGCTTTCTTT	CAWSVQGNTEAFF
TRBV27	TRBJ1-5	-	TRBD1	TGTGCCAGCAGTTTAAGCCCCCGACAGGGGAAAGGGAATCAGCCCCAGCATTTT	CASSLSPRQGKGNQPQHF
TRBV9	TRBJ1-3	-	TRBD1	TGTGCCAGCAGCGAGGGACAGTCCCGGAACACCATATATTTT	CASSEGQSRNTIYF
TRBV5-1	TRBJ2-1	-	TRBD2	TGCGCCAGCAGCGGGGGGACTAGCGGGAATACCTATGAGCAGTTCTTC	CASSGGTSGNTYEQFF
TRBV5-4	TRBJ1-4	-	-	TGTGCCAGCAGCTCCCCTAGAGAGGGGGATGAAAAACTGTTTTTT	CASSSPREGDEKLFF
TRBV2	TRBJ2-1	-	-	TGTGCCAGCAGTGAAGAGATGGGGCTCTACAATGAGCAGTTCTTC	CASSEEMGLYNEQFF
TRBV27	TRBJ2-1	-	-	TGTGCCAGCAGTCGTATCGGGTCGGACAATGAGCAGTTCTTC	CASSRIGSDNEQFF
TRBV30	TRBJ1-3	-	-	TGTGCCTGGAGTGTAGGGGGCTCTGGAAACACCATATATTTT	CAWSVGGSGNTIYF
TRBV15	TRBJ2-7	-	-	TGTGCCACCAGCAGAGATAACCCTAGGCCACTACGGGAGCAGTACTTC	CATSRDNPRPLREQYF
TRBV5-1	TRBJ2-1	-	-	TGCGCCAGCAGCTTGGCGTCAGGGAAATCCTACAATGAGCAGTTCTTC	CASSLASGKSYNEQFF
TRBV5-1	TRBJ1-2	medium-sized	-	TGCGCCAGCAGCTTGGCCGGGGTCGGGGGCTACACCTTC	CASSLAGVGGYTF
TRBV28	TRBJ2-1	-	TRBD1	TGTGCCAGCAGGCGACAGGGGTCTTTCTCCTACAATGAGCAGTTCTTC	CASRRQGSFSYNEQFF
TRBV13	TRBJ2-3	-	-	TGTGCCAGCAGCCACGGGAGCGGAAGGATCACAGATACGCAGTATTTT	CASSHGSGRITDTQYF
TRBV4-2	TRBJ2-7	-	-	TGTGCCAGCAGCCAAGAGCCTAGGCTGATTTACGAGCAGTACTTC	CASSQEPRLIYEQYF
TRBV27	TRBJ2-5	few	TRBD1	TGTGCCAGCAGGCAAATGGGACAGGGGAGCGAGACCCAGTACTTC	CASRQMGQGSETQYF
TRBV5-8	TRBJ2-3	-	-	TGTGCCAGCAGCTTGGAGAGGTCAGATACGCAGTATTTT	CASSLERSDTQYF
TRBV10-1	TRBJ2-2	-	-	TGCGCCAGCAGCGGGGGCGCAGGGGGGACCGGGGAGCTGTTTTTT	CASSGGAGGTGELFF
TRBV6-1	TRBJ2-7	once	TRBD2	TGTGCCAGCAGTCTGGGACTAGTTTTCTACGAGCAGTACTTC	CASSLGLVFYEQYF
TRBV30	TRBJ1-5	-	TRBD1	TGTGCCTGGAGGGCTGACAGGGACCAGCCCCAGCATTTT	CAWRADRDQPQHF
TRBV9	TRBJ2-2	-	-	TGTGCCAGCAGCCCCTATGACACCGGGGAGCTGTTTTTT	CASSPYDTGELFF
TRBV4-3	TRBJ2-2	once	-	TGCGCCAGCAGCCAAGATACGGGAGAGGGTAACACCGGGGAGCTGTTTTTT	CASSQDTGEGNTGELFF
TRBV29-1	TRBJ2-7	-	TRBD2	TGCAGCGTTCGCGGACTAGCGGGAGTGTACGAGCAGTACTTC	CSVRGLAGVYEQYF
TRBV27	TRBJ1-5	-	TRBD1	TGTGCCAGCAGTTTACGCAGGGGGGGCAATCAGCCCCAGCATTTT	CASSLRRGGNQPQHF
TRBV7-9	TRBJ1-1	-	TRBD1	TGTGCCAGCAGCCCGGGACAGGGACTGAACACTGAAGCTTTCTTT	CASSPGQGLNTEAFF
TRBV7-2	TRBJ1-5	-	-	TGTGCCAGCAGCCGGACAGTCAATCAGCCCCAGCATTTT	CASSRTVNQPQHF
TRBV10-3	TRBJ2-3	-	TRBD2	TGTGCCAGCAATCCGGGACTAGCGGGAGGAAGCACAGATACGCAGTATTTT	CASNPGLAGGSTDTQYF
TRBV7-6	TRBJ2-3	-	TRBD2	TGTGCCAGCAGCTTACCGAATAGTGGGGGACTAGTTAACCCAGATACGCAGTATTTT	CASSLPNSGGLVNPDTQYF
TRBV19	TRBJ2-3	once	TRBD2	TGTGCCAGTAGTATACGCCCCTTTAGCGGGGCTGTCGGAGATACGCAGTATTTT	CASSIRPFSGAVGDTQYF
TRBV28	TRBJ2-5	-	TRBD1	TGTGCCAGCACCAATCCCGGGACAGGGGAAGAGACCCAGTACTTC	CASTNPGTGEETQYF
TRBV28	TRBJ2-7	-	TRBD2	TGTGCCAGCATTGCTAGCGGGAGTGTCTACGAGCAGTACTTC	CASIASGSVYEQYF